This paragraph covers one TCR beta chain sequence. Trimming pared 2 bases from V and 5 bases from J, leaving 8 bases between. This CDR3 is 14 amino acids long. Germline lookup yields CDR1 SGHRS and CDR2 YFSETQ. PCR was performed a second time for about 6 to 12 cycles using a sample-barcoded 5' primer and a J-beta primer mix. TCRdb recomputed calls from the 5' RACE reads with MiXCR, one row per CDR3 protein. The sample lists around 1,800,000 distinct CDR3 sequences, about 39% occurring once. This entry comes from a study of blood T cells in healthy people across ages. The overall study: Template-switching capture recovered about one barcoded beta molecule per two T cells.

V gene TRBV5-1 combines with J gene TRBJ1-6; D is unclear. The source of this sequence is a human donor in good health. Sequencing input: blood. CDR3 sequence (DNA): TGCGCCAGCAGCTTCGGGGAAGATAATTCACCCCTCCACTTT. Protein product: CASSFGEDNSPLHF.